Listed below are T cell receptor beta chains from one sample, sequenced in a study of molecular identifiers for immune sequencing clone quantification. Via MiXCR, TCRdb re-called the PCR reads, giving one row per CDR3 protein. Of about half a million distinct CDR3 sequences in the sample, roughly 24% were seen once. The sample was naive CD8+ T cells from blood, with Jurkat cell RNA spiked in. These receptors all come from a human donor in good health. Some libraries in this study had Jurkat cell RNA spiked in. CDR3s include the opening cysteine and the closing phenylalanine or tryptophan. D genes are given only for firm matches. Expanded clones are given a class, and other clones once, few, many or no size at all.

J,V,size,D,DNA,CDR3
TRBJ2-1,TRBV2,few,.,TGTGCCAGCAGTGAATCTCTGGCGATCTCCTACAATGAGCAGTTCTTC,CASSESLAISYNEQFF
TRBJ2-1,TRBV20-1,.,TRBD1,TGCAGTGCTAGAACCCCCGACAGGGTCCCCTACAATGAGCAGTTCTTC,CSARTPDRVPYNEQFF
TRBJ1-2,TRBV11-2,.,.,TGTGCCAGCAGCTTAGATATTGGCAGTAGTAACTATGGCTACACCTTC,CASSLDIGSSNYGYTF
TRBJ2-3,TRBV27,many,TRBD2,TGTGCCAGCAGTTTAAATAGCGGGGGTAGCACAGATACGCAGTATTTT,CASSLNSGGSTDTQYF
TRBJ2-5,TRBV4-1,few,.,TGCGCCAGCAGCCAGTACCCAGGGAGGGGGGAGACCCAGTACTTC,CASSQYPGRGETQYF
TRBJ2-3,TRBV9,.,.,TGTGCCAGCAGCGTAGATACAGGAGCAGATACGCAGTATTTT,CASSVDTGADTQYF
TRBJ1-1,TRBV28,.,.,TGTGCCAGCAGTTACGGGATTACGAACACTGAAGCTTTCTTT,CASSYGITNTEAFF
TRBJ2-2,TRBV19,few,TRBD2,TGTGCCAGTAGTCCCTCTAGCGGGGGGGTCGTCCCCGGGGAGCTGTTTTTT,CASSPSSGGVVPGELFF
TRBJ1-1,TRBV5-4,.,TRBD1,TGTGCCAGCAGGGCCGGGACAGAGTTTGAAGCTTTCTTT,CASRAGTEFEAFF
TRBJ1-5,TRBV6-4,few,.,TGTGCCAGGGTCAGCAATCAGCCCCAGCATTTT,CARVSNQPQHF
TRBJ1-2,TRBV29-1,many,.,TGCAGCGTTGGGGGGGTGGCACCTGGCTACACCTTC,CSVGGVAPGYTF
TRBJ2-5,TRBV6-5,many,.,TGTGCCAGCAGTTACGGAGGAGGATCCCAAGAGACCCAGTACTTC,CASSYGGGSQETQYF
TRBJ2-7,TRBV6-5,.,TRBD1,TGTGCCAGCAGTGAGTCCAGGGGGCGACTCTACGAGCAGTACTTC,CASSESRGRLYEQYF
TRBJ1-5,TRBV2,.,.,TGTGCCAGCACTGATATGATCGGAGACCAGCCCCAGCGTTTT,CASTDMIGDQPQRF
TRBJ2-7,TRBV3-1,.,.,TGTGCCAGCAGCCAAGAGTGGGAAAAATACGAGCAGTACTTC,CASSQEWEKYEQYF
TRBJ2-7,TRBV6-2/TRBV6-3,few,TRBD2,TGTGCCAGCAGTACGACTAGCGGAGGTCACTACGAGCAGTACTTC,CASSTTSGGHYEQYF
TRBJ2-7,TRBV4-1,few,.,TGCGCCAGCAGCCAGCCCGGGGCAGCCGAGCAGTACTTC,CASSQPGAAEQYF
TRBJ2-7,TRBV30,many,TRBD2,TGTGCCTGGAGTACAATAGCGGGGGAGCAGTACTTC,CAWSTIAGEQYF
TRBJ2-2,TRBV12-3/TRBV12-4,many,.,TGTGCCAGCACCCCCCTTCCGGGGGAGCTGTTTTTT,CASTPLPGELFF
TRBJ1-6,TRBV11-2,few,.,TGTGCCAGCAGACCTCCGGGAGCCTCCTATAATTCACCCCTCCACTTT,CASRPPGASYNSPLHF
TRBJ1-2,TRBV6-5,many,.,TGTGCCAGCAGTTCCCCCTATGGCTACACCTTC,CASSSPYGYTF
TRBJ2-3,TRBV20-1,many,.,TGCAGTGCTAGCTGGGTCACAACCGATACGCAGTATTTT,CSASWVTTDTQYF
TRBJ2-7,TRBV30,few,.,TGTGCCTGGAGTAAGGAGAGCTACGAGCAGTACTTC,CAWSKESYEQYF
TRBJ2-7,TRBV12-3/TRBV12-4,.,.,TGTGCCAGCAGGCTGGGGAGCTCCTACGAGCAGTACTTC,CASRLGSSYEQYF
TRBJ2-7,TRBV7-6,.,TRBD1,TGTGCCAGCAGCTTAGGGACAGGGCTGGGGGAGCAGTACTTC,CASSLGTGLGEQYF
TRBJ2-3,TRBV30,many,.,TGTGCCTGGAGACACGAGTGGATAAGCACAGATACGCAGTATTTT,CAWRHEWISTDTQYF
TRBJ2-6,TRBV27,.,.,TGTGCCAGCAGTTTATTGGGCGGGCCCTCTGGGGCCACCGTCCTGCCTTTC,CASSLLGGPSGATVLPF